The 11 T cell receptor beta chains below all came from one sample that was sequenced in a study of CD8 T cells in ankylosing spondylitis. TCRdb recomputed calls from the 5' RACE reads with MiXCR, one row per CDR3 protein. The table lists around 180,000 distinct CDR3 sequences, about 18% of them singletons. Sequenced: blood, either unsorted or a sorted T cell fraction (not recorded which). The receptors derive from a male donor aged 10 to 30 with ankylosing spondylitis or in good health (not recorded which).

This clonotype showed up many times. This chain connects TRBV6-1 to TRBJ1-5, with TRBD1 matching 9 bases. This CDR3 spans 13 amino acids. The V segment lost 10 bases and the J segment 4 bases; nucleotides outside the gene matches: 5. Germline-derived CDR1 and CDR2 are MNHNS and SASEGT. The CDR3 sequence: CATGTGRNQPQHF. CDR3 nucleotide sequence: TGTGCCACCGGGACAGGGCGAAATCAGCCCCAGCATTTT.

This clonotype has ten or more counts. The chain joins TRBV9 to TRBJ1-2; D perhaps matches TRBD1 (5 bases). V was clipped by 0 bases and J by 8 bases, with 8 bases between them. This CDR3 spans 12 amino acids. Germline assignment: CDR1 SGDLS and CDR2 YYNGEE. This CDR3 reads CASSVVRGGYTF. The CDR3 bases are TGTGCCAGCAGCGTAGTTAGGGGCGGCTACACCTTC.

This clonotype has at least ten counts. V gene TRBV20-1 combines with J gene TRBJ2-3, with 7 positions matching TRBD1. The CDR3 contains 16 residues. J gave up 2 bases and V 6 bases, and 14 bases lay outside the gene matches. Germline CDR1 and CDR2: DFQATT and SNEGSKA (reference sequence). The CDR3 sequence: CSAPKGRQGPTDTQYF. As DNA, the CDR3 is TGCAGTGCCCCTAAGGGCCGACAGGGCCCCACAGATACGCAGTATTTT.

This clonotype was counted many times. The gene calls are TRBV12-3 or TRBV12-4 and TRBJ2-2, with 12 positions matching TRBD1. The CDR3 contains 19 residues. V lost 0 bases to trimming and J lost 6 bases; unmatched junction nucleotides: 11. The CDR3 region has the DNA TGTGCCAGCAGTTTAGCTGTAGGATCGGGACAGGGGGCTTCCGGGGAGCTGTTTTTT. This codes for CASSLAVGSGQGASGELFF.

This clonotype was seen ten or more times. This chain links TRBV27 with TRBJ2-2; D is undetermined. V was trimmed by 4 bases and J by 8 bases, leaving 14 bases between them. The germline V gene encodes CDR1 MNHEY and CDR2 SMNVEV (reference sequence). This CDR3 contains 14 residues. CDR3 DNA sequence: TGTGCCAGCAGTTCGGGCCCCTGGGGAGGGGAGCTGTTTTTT. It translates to CASSSGPWGGELFF.

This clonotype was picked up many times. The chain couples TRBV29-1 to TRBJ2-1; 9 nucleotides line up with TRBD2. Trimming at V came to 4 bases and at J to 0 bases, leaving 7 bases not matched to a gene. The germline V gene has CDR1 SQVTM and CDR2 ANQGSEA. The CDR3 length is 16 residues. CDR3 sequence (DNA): TGCAGCGTTGGGCTAGCGGGAACACTCTCCTACAATGAGCAGTTCTTC. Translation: CSVGLAGTLSYNEQFF.

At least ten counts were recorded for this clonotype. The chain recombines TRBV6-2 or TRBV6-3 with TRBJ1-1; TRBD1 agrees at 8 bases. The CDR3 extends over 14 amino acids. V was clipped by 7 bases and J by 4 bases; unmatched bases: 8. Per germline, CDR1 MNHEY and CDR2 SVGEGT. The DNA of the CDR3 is TGTGCCAGCACCGACAGGGGAGGGGTCACTGAAGCTTTCTTT. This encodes CASTDRGGVTEAFF.

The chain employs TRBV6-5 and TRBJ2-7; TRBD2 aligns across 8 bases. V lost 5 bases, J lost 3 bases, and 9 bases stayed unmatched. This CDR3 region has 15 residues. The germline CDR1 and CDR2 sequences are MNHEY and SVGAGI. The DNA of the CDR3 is TGTGCCAGCAGTCTGTCCCTAGCGGGTCTCTACGAGCAGTACTTC. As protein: CASSLSLAGLYEQYF.

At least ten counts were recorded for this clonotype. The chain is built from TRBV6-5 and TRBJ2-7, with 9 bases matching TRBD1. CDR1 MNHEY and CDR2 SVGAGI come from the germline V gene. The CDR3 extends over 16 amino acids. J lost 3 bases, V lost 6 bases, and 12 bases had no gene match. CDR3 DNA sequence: TGTGCCAGCAGGCCAACCGGGACAGGGCTGGGCTACGAGCAGTACGTC. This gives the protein CASRPTGTGLGYEQYV.

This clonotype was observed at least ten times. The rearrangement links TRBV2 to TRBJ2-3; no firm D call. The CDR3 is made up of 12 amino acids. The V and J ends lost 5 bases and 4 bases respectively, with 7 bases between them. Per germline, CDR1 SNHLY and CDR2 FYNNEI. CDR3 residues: CASSYSADTQYF. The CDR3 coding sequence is TGTGCCAGCAGTTACTCAGCAGATACGCAGTATTTT.

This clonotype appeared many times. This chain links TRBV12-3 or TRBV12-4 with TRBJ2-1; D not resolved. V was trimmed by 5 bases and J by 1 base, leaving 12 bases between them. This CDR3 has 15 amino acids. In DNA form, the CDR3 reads TGTGCCAGCAGTAAGGACGCTAATTCCTACAATGAGCAGTTCTTC. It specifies CASSKDANSYNEQFF.